These T cell receptor beta chains were read from a single sample in a study of T-cell memory formation after mild COVID-19. From the 5' RACE reads, TCRdb called clonotypes with MiXCR, one entry per CDR3 protein. The sample yields about 110,000 distinct CDR3 sequences, approximately 17% seen once. The source material was PBMCs or a T cell subset sorted from them (not recorded which). These receptors originate from an adult woman who had mild COVID-19 (a few samples of this study predate the infection). Cell type and time point are not known. Both conserved end residues are part of each CDR3. A D gene is named only where the DNA matches it firmly. Clone size appears in some rows only: once, few, many, or a class for an expanded clone.

few,.,TRBV6-4,TRBJ2-1,CASSDSADSINEQFF,TGTGCCAGCAGTGACTCGGCCGACAGTATCAATGAGCAGTTCTTC
few,.,TRBV12-3/TRBV12-4,TRBJ1-1,CASSYGQYEAFF,TGTGCCAGCAGCTACGGACAGTATGAAGCTTTCTTT
few,.,TRBV19,TRBJ2-2,CASSMAGGELFF,TGTGCCAGTAGTATGGCTGGCGGGGAGCTGTTTTTT
.,TRBD2,TRBV3-1,TRBJ2-7,CASSGGTSEPRAYEQYF,TGTGCCAGCAGCGGGGGGACTAGCGAACCTCGAGCCTACGAGCAGTACTTC
many,TRBD2,TRBV4-1,TRBJ2-3,CASSPGGDTQYF,TGCGCCAGCAGCCCGGGGGGAGATACGCAGTATTTT
.,TRBD1,TRBV12-3/TRBV12-4,TRBJ1-1,CASSWDRVESFF,TGTGCCAGCAGTTGGGACAGGGTTGAGTCTTTCTTT
.,TRBD1,TRBV3-1,TRBJ2-1,CASSSGQGDAYNEQFF,TGTGCCAGCAGTTCTGGACAGGGTGACGCCTACAATGAGCAGTTCTTC
.,.,TRBV20-1,TRBJ1-1,CSARRDMGAFF,TGCAGTGCTAGGAGGGATATGGGGGCTTTCTTT
few,.,TRBV6-5,TRBJ2-5,CASSYPTAGNQETQYF,TGTGCCAGCAGTTACCCAACGGCGGGCAACCAAGAGACCCAGTACTTC
few,.,TRBV6-5,TRBJ2-1,CASSGLGGSEQFF,TGTGCCAGCAGTGGCCTAGGGGGATCTGAGCAGTTCTTC
.,TRBD2,TRBV12-3/TRBV12-4,TRBJ2-7,CASSPGTSGGYEQYF,TGTGCCAGCAGTCCCGGGACTAGCGGGGGGTACGAGCAGTACTTC
.,TRBD2,TRBV6-5,TRBJ2-7,CASSYAGLGTSGSQYEQYF,TGTGCCAGCAGTTACGCTGGCTTAGGGACTAGCGGGAGTCAGTACGAGCAGTACTTC
few,.,TRBV10-3,TRBJ2-3,CAHQRGDTDTQYF,TGTGCCCACCAACGGGGTGACACAGATACGCAGTATTTT
few,.,TRBV7-9,TRBJ2-7,CASSLENSYEQYF,TGTGCCAGCAGCTTAGAGAATTCCTACGAGCAGTACTTC
.,.,TRBV7-9,TRBJ2-3,CASSLDVLWNTDTQYF,TGTGCCAGCAGCTTAGACGTGTTGTGGAATACAGATACGCAGTATTTT
few,TRBD1,TRBV7-2,TRBJ1-1,CASSPGTGGHTEAFF,TGTGCCAGCAGCCCCGGGACAGGGGGTCATACTGAAGCTTTCTTT
.,TRBD1,TRBV18,TRBJ2-3,CASSPPPGGAEARTDTQYF,TGTGCCAGCTCACCACCGCCAGGGGGCGCAGAAGCCAGGACAGATACGCAGTATTTT
.,.,TRBV7-9,TRBJ2-5,CASSPPMDETQYF,TGTGCCAGCAGCCCGCCAATGGATGAGACCCAGTACTTC
once,.,TRBV7-9,TRBJ2-1,CASSFEGEQFF,TGTGCCAGCAGTTTTGAGGGTGAGCAGTTCTTC
.,.,TRBV11-2,TRBJ1-2,CASGRSGNYGYTF,TGTGCCAGCGGAAGGTCTGGTAACTATGGCTACACCTTC
.,.,TRBV6-2/TRBV6-3,TRBJ1-1,CASSYVRGTEAFF,TGTGCCAGCAGTTACGTCCGCGGCACTGAAGCTTTCTTT
.,.,TRBV13,TRBJ2-1,CASSLQRVEQFF,TGTGCCAGCAGCTTACAGAGAGTCGAGCAGTTCTTC
.,.,TRBV7-8,TRBJ2-5,CASSRGTAGETQYF,TGTGCCAGCAGCCGGGGGACTGCTGGAGAGACCCAGTACTTC
.,.,TRBV21-1,TRBJ2-5,CASSKLPRPGIGTGETQYF,TGTGCCAGCAGCAAACTCCCAAGGCCAGGGATTGGGACCGGCGAGACCCAGTACTTC
many,TRBD2,TRBV7-8,TRBJ2-2,CASSSPSWSGSRPPGELFF,TGTGCCAGCAGCTCCCCAAGTTGGAGCGGGAGTCGCCCGCCCGGGGAGCTGTTTTTT
few,TRBD1,TRBV4-3,TRBJ2-7,CASSQRTGLFGEQYF,TGCGCCAGCAGCCAACGGACAGGGCTCTTTGGCGAGCAGTACTTC
.,TRBD1,TRBV10-3,TRBJ1-1,CAISGGQGLAEAFF,TGTGCCATCAGCGGGGGACAGGGGTTGGCTGAAGCTTTCTTT
few,.,TRBV6-2/TRBV6-3,TRBJ2-5,CASSSLYQETQYF,TGTGCCAGCAGTTCTTTGTACCAAGAGACCCAGTACTTC
.,.,TRBV4-3,TRBJ2-1,CASSRDFYNEQFF,TGCGCCAGCAGCCGGGACTTTTACAATGAGCAGTTCTTC
.,TRBD1,TRBV2,TRBJ2-7,CASTLTGDIYEQYF,TGTGCCAGCACGTTGACAGGGGACATCTACGAGCAGTACTTC
few,.,TRBV12-3/TRBV12-4,TRBJ2-5,CASSPSPDTQYF,TGTGCCAGCAGTCCCAGCCCCGACACCCAGTACTTC
.,.,TRBV29-1,TRBJ2-4,CSVALAGKNIQYF,TGCAGCGTTGCCCTGGCAGGCAAAAACATTCAGTACTTC
few,.,TRBV27,TRBJ2-7,CASSSLEGYEQYF,TGTGCCAGCAGTTCCTTAGAAGGGTACGAGCAGTACTTC
few,.,TRBV5-4,TRBJ2-2,CASSPRVTGELFF,TGTGCCAGCAGCCCTAGAGTCACCGGGGAGCTGTTTTTT
.,TRBD1,TRBV5-4,TRBJ2-5,CASSEGAGPPWGETQYF,TGTGCCAGCAGCGAGGGGGCAGGCCCCCCATGGGGAGAGACCCAGTACTTC
.,.,TRBV6-5,TRBJ2-1,CASNLGGVQGEQFF,TGTGCCAGCAACCTTGGCGGGGTCCAGGGTGAGCAGTTCTTC
few,.,TRBV20-1,TRBJ1-2,CSARGPQGNYGYTF,TGCAGTGCTAGAGGTCCACAGGGCAACTATGGCTACACCTTC
few,TRBD2,TRBV7-9,TRBJ2-5,CASIGAGGRETQYF,TGTGCCAGCATCGGGGCGGGGGGCCGAGAGACCCAGTACTTC
.,.,TRBV7-9,TRBJ1-1,CASSPTGAMNTEAFF,TGTGCCAGCAGCCCCACGGGCGCCATGAACACTGAAGCTTTCTTT
few,TRBD2,TRBV6-5,TRBJ2-5,CASSYGSGRETQYF,TGTGCCAGCAGTTATGGTAGCGGGAGGGAGACCCAGTACTTC